Shown below are 15 T cell receptor beta chains from a single sample sequenced in a study of blood T cell repertoires in COVID-19. Only in-frame clones appear in the TCRdb table, and some are missing; sequencing was by immunoSEQ multiplex PCR. The table has a few hundred thousand clones, roughly four fifths seen once. The sequenced sample was peripheral blood. These receptors were taken from a man aged 30 to 45 who had recovered from COVID-19.

J is TRBJ2-5 and V is TRBV2; D ambiguous. The ends were cut back, 11 bases at V and 3 bases at J, with 10 bases in the middle. The CDR3 is made up of 11 amino acids. Germline V lookup: CDR1 SNHLY, CDR2 FYNNEI. The CDR3 loop is CAYAREETQYF. The CDR3 region has the DNA TGTGCCTATGCCCGGGAAGAGACCCAGTACTTC.

The genes are TRBV5-1 and TRBJ1-4; D remains ambiguous. Deletions cut 0 bases from V and 6 bases from J, with 12 bases between. The CDR3 spans 15 residues. Looked up from germline, CDR1 is SGHRS and CDR2 is YFSETQ. CDR3 in DNA: TGCGCCAGCAGCTTGGGAGGGAGTCCGGATGAAAAACTGTTTTTT. Translated, it gives CASSLGGSPDEKLFF.

The chain joins TRBV28 to TRBJ1-1; D is perhaps TRBD1 (5 bases). CDR1 is MDHEN and CDR2 is SYDVKM in the germline V gene. Trimming removed 4 bases at V and 0 bases at J, with 9 bases between. The CDR3 has 14 residues. CDR3 sequence reads: CASSWGGLNTEAFF. CDR3 in DNA: TGTGCCAGCAGTTGGGGGGGTCTGAACACTGAAGCTTTCTTT.

DNA for the CDR3: TGTGCCAGCTCACCCTCGGACAGGAGGGGCCCTGAAGCTTTCTTT. The encoded protein is CASSPSDRRGPEAFF. The chain is built from TRBV18 and TRBJ1-1, with 7 positions matching TRBD1. In germline, CDR1 is KGHSH, CDR2 LQKENI. The trim removed 3 bases at V and 6 bases at J, leaving 10 bases unmatched. The CDR3 is 15 residues long.

This clone showed up just once. The chain carries TRBV24-1 and TRBJ2-2; 9 nucleotides align to TRBD1. The CDR3 is 15 amino acids. Germline lookup yields CDR1 KGHDR and CDR2 SFDVKD. After removal of 6 bases from V and 6 bases from J, the junction contained 7 bases not matched to a gene. This CDR3 is CATSHGQGLPGELFF. The CDR3 DNA sequence: TGTGCCACCAGTCACGGACAGGGGCTACCCGGGGAGCTGTTTTTT.

To note about this clone: This specimen includes other DNA sequences encoding the same CDR3. The chain carries TRBV5-1 and TRBJ1-1; D gene unclear. Trimming shortened V by 1 base and J by 1 base, and 5 bases separated the two germline ends. Germline V lookup: CDR1 SGHRS, CDR2 YFSETQ. The CDR3 contains 13 residues. CDR3 DNA: TGCGCCAGCAGCTTGACGGGGAACACTGAAGCTTTCTTT. It specifies CASSLTGNTEAFF.

The chain recombines TRBV29-1 with TRBJ2-5; D may be TRBD1 (6 bases). Germline V gives CDR1 SQVTM, CDR2 ANQGSEA. Trimming stripped 4 bases from V and 5 bases from J, with 17 bases between. The CDR3 extends over 14 amino acids. The CDR3 is CSVVGGGIGETQYF. CDR3 DNA: TGCAGCGTTGTTGGGGGCGGAATAGGGGAGACCCAGTACTTC.

The chain links TRBV28 to TRBJ2-7; 7 nucleotides agree with TRBD1. V dropped 7 bases and J dropped 5; count of bases not matched to a gene: 8. Germline V gene lookup returns CDR1 MDHEN and CDR2 SYDVKM. The CDR3 runs 13 residues. CDR3 sequence: CASTTGDLDEQYV. The CDR3 DNA sequence: TGTGCCAGCACAACAGGGGATCTCGACGAGCAGTACGTC.

The chain combines TRBV20-1 with TRBJ2-1; a possible D gene is TRBD1 (6 bases). There are 11 residues in the CDR3. Trimming took 3 bases from V and 15 from J, leaving 15 bases between them. Germline CDR1 DFQATT, CDR2 SNEGSKA (reference sequence). CDR3 sequence reads: CSASNSRGGFF. The CDR3 DNA reads TGCAGTGCTAGTAACTCCCGAGGGGGGTTCTTC.

The table lists this clone with a few counts. The chain employs TRBV10-1 and TRBJ1-3; no definite D call. The CDR3 covers 14 residues. The V end was cut by 6 bases, the J end by 0 bases, with 9 bases between. Germline V gene sequence: CDR1 WNHNN, CDR2 SYGVQD (reference sequence). CDR3 nucleotide sequence: TGCGCCAGCAGCAACTCTCTCTCTGGAAACACCATATATTTT. It encodes CASSNSLSGNTIYF.

The chain employs TRBV18 and TRBJ2-7, with TRBD1 matching over 7 bases. This CDR3 has 12 residues. V gave up 5 bases and J gave up 12 bases; unmatched junction bases: 10. Germline CDR1 reads KGHSH; CDR2 reads LQKENI. CDR3 in amino acids: CASSSWTGLPYV. As DNA, the CDR3 is TGTGCCAGCTCATCGTGGACAGGCCTCCCGTACGTC.

This clone has just a few counts. This chain joins TRBV6-1 and TRBJ1-3; D is uncertain. The ends were cut back, 3 bases at V and 0 bases at J, with 15 bases in the middle. The CDR3 length is 17 residues. The germline V gene has CDR1 MNHNS and CDR2 SASEGT. This CDR3 reads CASSDPARSVSGNTIYF. The CDR3 DNA is TGTGCCAGCAGTGATCCCGCCAGATCAGTCTCTGGAAACACCATATATTTT.

The rearrangement links TRBV5-5 to TRBJ1-3; D gene ambiguous. The CDR3 length is 15 residues. Trimming stripped 1 base from V and 6 bases from J, with 14 bases between. Germline CDR1 reads SGHKS; CDR2 reads YYEKEE (reference sequence). In DNA, the CDR3 is TGTGCCAGCAGCTTGTCCGAGGAGGGTCTAAACACCATATATTTT. Translated, it gives CASSLSEEGLNTIYF.

The chain carries TRBV3-1 (or the pseudogene TRBV3-2) and TRBJ1-4; maybe TRBD1 (5 bases). Germline CDR1 and CDR2: LGHDT and YNNKEL (reference sequence). Trimming took off 4 bases at V and 8 bases at J, with 17 bases between the two ends. The CDR3 runs 15 residues. The CDR3 loop is CASSPYGGTSEKLFF. Written as DNA, the CDR3 is TGTGCCAGCAGCCCCTACGGGGGGACGAGCGAAAAACTGTTTTTT.

The chain is built from TRBV4-1 and TRBJ2-5; D unclear. V was cut by 0 bases and J by 5 bases, with 13 bases left in between. Germline CDR1 reads MGHRA; CDR2 reads YSYEKL. This CDR3 comprises 15 residues. CDR3 DNA: TGCGCCAGCAGCCAAGATAGTTTCTTACCGGAGACCCAGTACTTC. Its protein is CASSQDSFLPETQYF.